The T cell receptor (beta chain) described here comes from a study of cytomegalovirus exposure and HLA in healthy donors. Study-level information: A later analysis reported the 120 or so validation repertoires used the same platform as the approximately 670 first-cohort repertoires.

Assay: immunoSEQ multiplex PCR; the TCRdb copy retains only in-frame clones and omits some. The table shows around 66,000 clones, with approximately 97% occurring only once. With 1 base removed from V and 6 bases from J, the gap between germline ends came to 12 bases. This CDR3 is built from 15 residues. Germline values: CDR1 MDHEN, CDR2 SYDVKM. The rearrangement links TRBV28 to TRBJ2-2; D perhaps matches TRBD2 (5 bases). The specimen sequenced was PBMCs. The TCR originated in a woman aged 18-29 years in good health and CMV-seropositive. The CDR3 DNA reads as TGTGCCAGCAGTTTATACAGCCGGGGATCCGGGGAGCTGTTTTTT. Its translation: CASSLYSRGSGELFF.